The 14 T cell receptor beta chains reported below all come from one sample, sequenced in a study of blood T cell repertoires in COVID-19. The assay was immunoSEQ multiplex PCR, and TCRdb's table has in-frame clones only and misses some. The table records approximately 200,000 clones, roughly 80% of them present only once. Sequencing was carried out using PBMCs or T cells enriched from blood (not recorded which). Every receptor here comes from a man aged 55 to 70 who had recovered from COVID-19.

J is TRBJ2-5 and V is TRBV3-1 (or the pseudogene TRBV3-2), with D possibly being TRBD1 (5 bases). V lost 3 bases to trimming and J lost 5 bases, with 16 bases between them. CDR1 is LGHDT and CDR2 is YNNKEL in the germline V gene (reference sequence). The CDR3 runs 15 residues. The CDR3 DNA is TGTGCCAGCAGCCATCAGGGCCCAACTGGGGAGACCCAGTACTTC. Protein product: CASSHQGPTGETQYF.

The rearrangement joins TRBV3-1 (or the pseudogene TRBV3-2) to TRBJ1-1, with D unclear. Between the trimmed V and J ends, which lost 8 bases and 6 bases, there was a span of 10 bases. In germline, CDR1 is LGHDT, CDR2 YNNKEL (reference sequence). The CDR3 totals 11 residues. CDR3 amino acids: CASHRGSEAFF. The CDR3, as DNA: TGTGCCAGCCACCGAGGTTCTGAAGCTTTCTTT.

This clone was seen once. This rearrangement joins TRBV20-1 to TRBJ2-1, with D tentatively TRBD1 (5 bases). V lost 3 bases and J lost 7, with 7 bases in between. This CDR3 is built from 11 residues. Germline lookup yields CDR1 DFQATT and CDR2 SNEGSKA (reference sequence). The CDR3 sequence: CSARQGNEQFF. CDR3 DNA sequence: TGCAGTGCTAGGCAGGGTAATGAGCAGTTCTTC.

The J gene is TRBJ2-2, the V gene TRBV7-8, with 11 bases aligning to TRBD1. Germline V gene data show CDR1 as SGHVS and CDR2 as FQNEAQ. The trim removed 6 bases at V and 4 bases at J, leaving 1 base unmatched. The CDR3 has 14 amino acids. CDR3 protein: CASRGQGVTGELFF. Written as DNA, the CDR3 is TGTGCCAGCAGGGGACAGGGGGTCACCGGGGAGCTGTTTTTT.

The chain carries TRBV29-1 and TRBJ1-4; 9 bases map to TRBD1. Germline V gives CDR1 SQVTM, CDR2 ANQGSEA. V lost 7 bases and J lost 2; bases outside the gene matches: 5. This CDR3 has 14 amino acids. CDR3 sequence (DNA): TGCAGCGCCTCAACAGGGGGCACTAATGAAAAACTGTTTTTT. Its protein is CSASTGGTNEKLFF.

The chain is built from TRBV19 and TRBJ1-3, with D tentatively TRBD1 (5 bases). Germline V gene sequence: CDR1 LNHDA, CDR2 SQIVND (reference sequence). The CDR3 has 17 amino acids. V lost 7 bases to trimming and J lost 4 bases, with 23 bases between them. The CDR3 reads CASKRDPAPVLGNTIYF. DNA of the CDR3: TGTGCCAGTAAGCGGGACCCTGCGCCCGTCCTCGGAAACACCATATATTTT.

The chain has TRBV5-4 and TRBJ2-3; 7 nucleotides line up with TRBD2. There are 15 residues in the CDR3. CDR1 SGHNT and CDR2 YYREEE come from the germline V gene (reference sequence). V lost 2 bases, J lost 2 bases, and 5 bases stayed unmatched. The CDR3 DNA follows: TGTGCCAGCAGCTTTGGGGGGGTTTCCACAGATACGCAGTATTTT. This encodes CASSFGGVSTDTQYF.

J is TRBJ1-2 and V is TRBV2; TRBD1 matches 12 bases. The ends lost 8 bases at V and 7 bases at J; junction bases unmatched: 8. CDR1 and CDR2 from the germline V gene are SNHLY and FYNNEI. CDR3 size: 14 residues. Written as DNA, the CDR3 is TGTGCCAGCGCATCGAAGGGACAGGGGGCTGGCTACACCTTC. Amino acid sequence: CASASKGQGAGYTF.

This clone has just a few counts. The rearrangement links TRBV6-2 or TRBV6-3 to TRBJ1-1; no clear D. CDR3 length equals 13 residues. Germline CDR1 is MNHEY and CDR2 is SVGEGT. The V end lost 5 bases, the J end lost 3 bases, and 10 bases lay between the germline ends. The CDR3 DNA reads as TGTGCCAGCAGTGGGCGGAGGGACACTGAAGCTTTCTTT. It is translated as CASSGRRDTEAFF.

This sequence joins TRBV6-5 and TRBJ2-7, with D possibly TRBD2 on 6 matching bases. Trimming removed 6 bases from V and 4 bases from J, with 13 bases in between. The length of the CDR3 is 13 residues. Germline V gene lookup returns CDR1 MNHEY and CDR2 SVGAGI. CDR3 sequence: CASRFGGDYEQYF. CDR3 in DNA: TGTGCCAGCAGGTTCGGGGGAGATTACGAGCAGTACTTC.

For the CDR3, the DNA is TGTGCCAGTACCCCCGGGCGGGTAATTGGTTATGGCTACACCTTC. Its protein is CASTPGRVIGYGYTF. This chain links TRBV19 with TRBJ1-2; D is unclear. The CDR3 has 15 residues. With 7 bases removed from V and 5 bases from J, the gap between germline ends came to 20 bases. The V gene's germline CDR1 is LNHDA and CDR2 SQIVND (reference sequence). Full variable domain (missing parts from reference TRBV19 and TRBJ1-2): DGGITQSPKYLFRKEGQNVTLSCEQNLNHDAMYWYRQDPGQGLRLIYYSQIVNDFQKGDIAEGYSVSREKKESFPLTVTSAQKNPTAFYLCASTPGRVIGYGYTFGSGTRLTVV.

V gene TRBV5-8 combines with J gene TRBJ2-1; 8 nucleotides line up with TRBD1. CDR3 length: 18 amino acids. Germline assignment: CDR1 SGHTS and CDR2 YDEGEE. The junction had 14 bases not matched to a gene; V was cut back by 2 bases and J by 4 bases. CDR3 protein: CASSLPPYRGIYYNEQFF. CDR3 in DNA: TGTGCCAGCAGCTTACCCCCATACAGGGGGATCTATTACAATGAGCAGTTCTTC.

This chain links TRBV27 with TRBJ1-5; 8 bases line up with TRBD1. The germline V gene encodes CDR1 MNHEY and CDR2 SMNVEV (reference sequence). Germline trimming cut 5 bases from V and 2 bases from J; bases unmatched to any gene: 8. The CDR3 covers 16 residues. The CDR3 sequence: CASSPIGQGGNQPQHF. In DNA, the CDR3 is TGTGCCAGCAGTCCTATCGGACAGGGAGGCAATCAGCCCCAGCATTTT.

The V and J genes are TRBV4-1 and TRBJ1-2; D not certain. The CDR3 sequence is 13 residues long. V was shortened by 0 bases and J by 8 bases, with 10 bases between the two germline ends. CDR1 is MGHRA, CDR2 YSYEKL, per germline. CDR3 nucleotide sequence: TGCGCCAGCAGCCAAGAAGGAATGCGGGGCTACACCTTC. Its translation: CASSQEGMRGYTF.